The 4 T cell receptor beta chains below come from one sample, sequenced in a study of T-cell reconstitution after alpha-beta-depleted transplantation in children. Using unique molecular identifiers, the investigators prepared the TCRbeta library. TCRdb re-derived calls from the PCR reads in MiXCR, one entry per CDR3 protein. The table lists around 300,000 distinct CDR3 sequences, over 9% of them singletons. The sample here was PBMCs, taken before TCRalphabeta/CD19-depleted stem cell transplant. The receptor set was obtained from a boy under three years old with acute myeloid leukemia, due to receive a stem cell transplant.

The chain links TRBV10-3 to TRBJ2-2; unclear D gene. The CDR3 totals 12 residues. CDR1 ENHRY and CDR2 SYGVKD come from the germline V gene. Between the trimmed V and J ends, which lost 3 bases and 9 bases, there was a span of 8 bases. The CDR3 sequence: CAISDPFWELFF. CDR3 DNA: TGTGCCATCAGTGATCCCTTTTGGGAGCTGTTTTTT.

This clonotype showed up many times. The chain carries TRBV24-1 and TRBJ2-3; D possibly matches TRBD1 or TRBD2 (5 bases each). V was clipped by 5 bases and J by 4 bases, with 12 bases between them. CDR3 length: 14 amino acids. Germline values: CDR1 KGHDR, CDR2 SFDVKD. The CDR3 loop reads CATSGGSSADTQYF. The DNA of the CDR3 is TGTGCCACCAGTGGGGGGAGTTCCGCAGATACGCAGTATTTT.

In this sample, this clonotype turned up once. The chain is built from TRBV23-1 and TRBJ2-5, with D perhaps given as TRBD1 or TRBD2 (5 bases each). TRBV23-1 falls under the ORF class, with uncertain function. V was cut by 0 bases and J by 2 bases, with 22 bases left in between. The CDR3 is 19 residues long. The CDR3 nucleotides read TGCGCCAGCAGTCAATCCCGGGGACCGGTGGGGAGAAGACAAGAGACCCAGTACTTC. Protein: CASSQSRGPVGRRQETQYF.

This clonotype was recorded a few times. The chain combines TRBV6-2 or TRBV6-3 with TRBJ2-1, with D possibly TRBD1 on 7 matching bases. The CDR3 is 16 residues long. V lost 6 bases and J 4 bases, leaving 19 bases between the germline ends. The germline V gene encodes CDR1 MNHEY and CDR2 SVGEGT. Here the CDR3 reads CASRSEDRAGYNEQFF. The CDR3 DNA sequence: TGTGCCAGCAGATCCGAAGACAGGGCGGGGTACAATGAGCAGTTCTTC.